This T cell receptor beta chain was captured in a study of cytomegalovirus exposure and HLA in healthy donors. Looking at the study overall: A previous analysis identified approximately 110 million unique TCR beta sequences derived from 180 million or so T cells. Study-level points and caveats: A prior analysis recorded that most TCR beta V segments were productive about 90% or about 30% of the time. V- and J-gene trimming of TCR beta was linked (in a later analysis) to a missense DCLRE1C variant.

Of note for this clone: Antigen specificity is unknown.

PCR amplification relied on 60 Vbeta primers (plus 13 Jbeta primers). Sequencing used immunoSEQ multiplex PCR; TCRdb keeps in-frame clones, though not all of them. The data show roughly 140,000 clones, around 79% seen once. The specimen was PBMCs. The TCR originated in a man in his forties in good health and CMV-seropositive.

The CDR3 region is CASSPPGGETEAFF. Here the CDR3 DNA reads TGTGCCAGCTCACCTCCCGGGGGGGAAACTGAAGCTTTCTTT. The chain links TRBV18 to TRBJ1-1, with a possible D match to TRBD1 (5 bases). CDR1 KGHSH and CDR2 LQKENI come from the germline V gene. Trimming stripped 3 bases from V and 5 bases from J, with 13 bases between. CDR3 length: 14 amino acids.